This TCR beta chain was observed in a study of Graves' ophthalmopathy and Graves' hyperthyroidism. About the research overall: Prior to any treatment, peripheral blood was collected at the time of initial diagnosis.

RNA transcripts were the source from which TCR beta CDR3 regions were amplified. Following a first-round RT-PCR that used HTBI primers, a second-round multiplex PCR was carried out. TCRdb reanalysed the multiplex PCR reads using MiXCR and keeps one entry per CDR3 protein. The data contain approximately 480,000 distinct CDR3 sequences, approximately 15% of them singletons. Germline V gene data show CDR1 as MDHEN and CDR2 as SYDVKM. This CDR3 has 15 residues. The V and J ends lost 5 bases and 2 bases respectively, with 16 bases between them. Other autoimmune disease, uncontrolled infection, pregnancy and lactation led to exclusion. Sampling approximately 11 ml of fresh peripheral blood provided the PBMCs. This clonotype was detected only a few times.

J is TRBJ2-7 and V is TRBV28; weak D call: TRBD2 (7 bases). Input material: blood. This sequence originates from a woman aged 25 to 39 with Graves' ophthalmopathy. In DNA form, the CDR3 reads TGTGCCAGCAGTCCGGACGGGGGGCGGACCTACGAGCAGTACTTC. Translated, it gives CASSPDGGRTYEQYF.